This T cell receptor (beta chain) was identified during a study of identical twins. This clonotype was counted a few times. Its specificity is unknown. TCRdb passed the 5' RACE reads through MiXCR, listing each CDR3 protein once. The sample has fewer than 350,000 distinct CDR3 sequences, about 8.9% seen once. With 4 bases removed from V and 5 bases from J, the gap between germline ends came to 8 bases. The CDR3 extends over 11 amino acids. The germline V gene has CDR1 SQVTM and CDR2 ANQGSEA. Study conclusions and caveats: Fewer insertions characterized abundant cord blood beta clonotypes, whereas memory repertoires showed none.

The same data also went into a second study, on yellow fever vaccine responses in identical twins.

This chain joins TRBV29-1 and TRBJ2-5; D is ambiguous. The sequence came from a woman under 30 in good health. The sequenced material came from memory (CD45RO+) T cells sorted from blood. The CDR3 DNA reads TGCAGCGTTGGTGGTTTGGAGACCCAGTACTTC. Its translation is CSVGGLETQYF. The whole variable domain, filled in from reference TRBV29-1 and TRBJ2-5, reads SAVISQKPSRDICQRGTSLTIQCQVDSQVTMMFWYRQQPGQSLTLIATANQGSEATYESGFVIDKFPISRPNLTFSTLTVSNMSPEDSSIYLCSVGGLETQYFGPGTRLLVL.